A single T cell receptor (beta chain) is shown here with its context. This entry belongs to a study of cytomegalovirus exposure and HLA in healthy donors. The CDR3 has 13 residues. The germline V gene encodes CDR1 LNHDA and CDR2 SQIVND (reference sequence). Trimming removed 6 bases from V and 0 bases from J, with 6 bases in between. PCR primers comprised 60 Vbeta and 13 Jbeta primers. TCRdb's copy holds only in-frame clones and misses some; the assay was immunoSEQ multiplex PCR. The sample carries 95,000 to 150,000 clones, 60% to 75% recorded once. The sequence came from a woman aged 45-60 years in good health and CMV-seropositive. The chain uses TRBV19 and TRBJ1-3; D uncertain. The sample taken for sequencing was PBMCs. The CDR3 loop reads CASRPSSGNTIYF. The CDR3 region has the DNA TGTGCCAGTAGGCCTAGCTCTGGAAACACCATATATTTT.